This T cell receptor beta chain was retrieved from a study of blood T cells in healthy people across ages. The germline V gene encodes CDR1 SGHRS and CDR2 YFSETQ. The V segment lost 5 bases and the J segment 4 bases; nucleotides outside the gene matches: 10. This CDR3 region has 15 residues. A few counts support this clonotype. Its antigen is unidentified. Whole-study results and caveats: Conclusively comparing naive with antigen-experienced cells was impossible with unsorted PBMCs. When set beside aged donors, long-lived donors presented more naive CD4+ cells and higher diversity.

A sample-barcoded 5' primer and a J-beta primer mix were used in a second PCR of about 6 to 12 cycles. The authors tagged each cDNA molecule using a template-switch adaptor with 12 random nucleotides. From the 5' RACE reads, TCRdb called clonotypes with MiXCR, one entry per CDR3 protein. The sample shows 700,000 or so distinct CDR3 sequences, about 43% of them seen only once. The chain couples TRBV5-1 to TRBJ2-5, with 8 bases fitting TRBD2. The material sequenced was blood. The sequence derives from an elderly man in good health. The CDR3 region is CASRQLGLVSETQYF. As DNA, the CDR3 is TGCGCCAGCAGGCAATTGGGACTAGTTTCAGAGACCCAGTACTTC. Full variable domain (missing parts from reference TRBV5-1 and TRBJ2-5): KAGVTQTPRYLIKTRGQQVTLSCSPISGHRSVSWYQQTPGQGLQFLFEYFSETQRNKGNFPGRFSGRQFSNSRSEMNVSTLELGDSALYLCASRQLGLVSETQYFGPGTRLLVL.